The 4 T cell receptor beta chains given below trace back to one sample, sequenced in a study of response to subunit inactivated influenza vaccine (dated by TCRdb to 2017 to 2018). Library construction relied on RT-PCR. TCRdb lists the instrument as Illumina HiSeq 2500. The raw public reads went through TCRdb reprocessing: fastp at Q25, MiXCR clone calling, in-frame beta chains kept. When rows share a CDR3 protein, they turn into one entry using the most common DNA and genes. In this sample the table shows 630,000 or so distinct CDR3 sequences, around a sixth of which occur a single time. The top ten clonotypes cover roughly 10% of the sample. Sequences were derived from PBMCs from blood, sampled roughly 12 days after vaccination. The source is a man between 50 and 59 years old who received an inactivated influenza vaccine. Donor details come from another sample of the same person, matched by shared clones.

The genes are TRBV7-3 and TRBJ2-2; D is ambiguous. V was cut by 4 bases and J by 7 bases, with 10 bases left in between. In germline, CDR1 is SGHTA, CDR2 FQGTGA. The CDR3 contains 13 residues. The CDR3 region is CASSSQAIGELFF. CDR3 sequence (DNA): TGTGCCAGCAGCTCCCAGGCGATCGGGGAGCTGTTTTTT. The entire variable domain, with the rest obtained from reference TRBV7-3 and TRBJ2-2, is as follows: GAGVSQTPSNKVTEKGKYVELRCDPISGHTALYWYRQSLGQGPEFLIYFQGTGAADDSGLPNDRFFAVRPEGSVSTLKIQRTERGDSAVYLCASSSQAIGELFFGEGSRLTVL.

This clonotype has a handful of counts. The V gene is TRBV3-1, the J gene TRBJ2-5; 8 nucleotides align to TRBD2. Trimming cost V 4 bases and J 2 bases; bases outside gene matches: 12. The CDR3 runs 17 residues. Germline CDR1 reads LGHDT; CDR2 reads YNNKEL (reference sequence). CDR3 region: CASSLLGRGREQETQYF. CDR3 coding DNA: TGTGCCAGCAGCCTCCTCGGGAGGGGTAGGGAACAAGAGACCCAGTACTTC.

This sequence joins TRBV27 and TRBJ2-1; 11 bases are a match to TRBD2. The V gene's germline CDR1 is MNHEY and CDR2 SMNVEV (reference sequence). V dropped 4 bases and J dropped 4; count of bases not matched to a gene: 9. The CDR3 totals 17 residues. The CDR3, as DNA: TGTGCCAGCAGTTCGATTCGGACTAGCGGGTTTTACAATGAGCAGTTCTTC. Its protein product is CASSSIRTSGFYNEQFF.

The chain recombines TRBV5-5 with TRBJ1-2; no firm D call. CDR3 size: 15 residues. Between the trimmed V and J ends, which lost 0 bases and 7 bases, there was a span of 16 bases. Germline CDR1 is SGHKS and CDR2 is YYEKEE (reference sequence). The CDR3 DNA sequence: TGTGCCAGCAGCTTGGCTCAGCAAAGTCCTTTTGGCTACACCTTC. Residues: CASSLAQQSPFGYTF. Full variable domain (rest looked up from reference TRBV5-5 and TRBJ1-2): DAGVTQSPTHLIKTRGQQVTLRCSPISGHKSVSWYQQVLGQGPQFIFQYYEKEERGRGNFPDRFSARQFPNYSSELNVNALLLGDSALYLCASSLAQQSPFGYTFGSGTRLTVV.